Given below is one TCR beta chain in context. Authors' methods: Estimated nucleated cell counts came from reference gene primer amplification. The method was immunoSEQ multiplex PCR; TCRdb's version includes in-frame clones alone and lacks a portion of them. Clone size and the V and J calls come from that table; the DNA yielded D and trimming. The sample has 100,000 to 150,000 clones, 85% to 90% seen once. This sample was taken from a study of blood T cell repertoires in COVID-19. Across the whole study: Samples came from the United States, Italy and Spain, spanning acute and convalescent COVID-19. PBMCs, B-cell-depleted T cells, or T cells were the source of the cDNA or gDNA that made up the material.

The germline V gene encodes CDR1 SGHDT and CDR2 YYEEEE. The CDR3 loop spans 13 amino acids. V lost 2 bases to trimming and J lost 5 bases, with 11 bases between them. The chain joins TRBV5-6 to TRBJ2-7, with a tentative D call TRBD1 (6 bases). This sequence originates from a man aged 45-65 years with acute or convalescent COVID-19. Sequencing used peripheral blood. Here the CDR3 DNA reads TGTGCCAGCAGCTTTACAGGGAACCACGAGCAGTACTTC. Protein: CASSFTGNHEQYF.